This is a list of T cell receptor beta chains from one sample in a study of CD8 T cells in Susac syndrome. TCRdb fed the immunoSEQ multiplex PCR reads into MiXCR, producing one record per CDR3 protein. The sample lists under 200,000 distinct CDR3 sequences, under 95% occurring once. Sequencing was carried out using CD4+ T cells from PBMCs. These receptors were taken from a human donor with Susac syndrome. Both conserved end residues are part of each CDR3. The order of the fields is CDR3 length, J gene, V gene, clone size, CDR3 protein. Size is stated for part of the rows, as once, few or many counts, or as a class when the clone is expanded.

>14|TRBJ1-1|TRBV7-2|-
CASSLFALNTEAFF
>11|TRBJ2-7|TRBV20-1|-
CSARLVREQYF
>14|TRBJ2-1|TRBV7-2|-
CASSLSAGGLGQFF
>12|TRBJ1-2|TRBV6-5|-
CASWTGPYGYTF
>12|TRBJ2-7|TRBV29-1|-
CSVAGTSYEQYF
>13|TRBJ2-1|TRBV29-1|-
CSGRTSAYNEQFF
>14|TRBJ2-5|TRBV30|-
CAWTSGRPEETQYF
>15|TRBJ2-3|TRBV14|-
CASSRNRARTDTQYF
>12|TRBJ1-5|TRBV15|-
CATSRDRQPQHF
>15|TRBJ1-1|TRBV5-1|-
CASSLSVTPNPEAFF
>10|TRBJ2-7|TRBV6-5|-
CASRGVEQYF
>16|TRBJ2-3|TRBV20-1|-
CSARFTSGGAGGTQYF
>16|TRBJ2-3|TRBV5-6|-
CASSLVPGGGADTQYF
>12|TRBJ1-1|TRBV29-1|-
CSVNRGNTEAFF
>11|TRBJ2-5|TRBV30|-
CAGGLLETQYF
>12|TRBJ1-1|TRBV5-1|-
CASSREGTEAFF
>16|TRBJ2-3|TRBV25-1|-
CASSEYASANTDTQYF
>16|TRBJ2-1|TRBV20-1|once
CSALTGLAGVEDEQFF
>14|TRBJ1-6|TRBV7-2|few
CASSQERDNSPLHF
>15|TRBJ2-5|TRBV5-6|-
CASSIPGQGGETQYF
>12|TRBJ2-7|TRBV7-2|-
CASSVISQSQYF
>15|TRBJ2-1|TRBV5-5|-
CASSLEGFSDNEQFF
>16|TRBJ2-1|TRBV9|-
CASSVVSLSSYNEQFF
>13|TRBJ2-3|TRBV7-2|-
CASSLTPGDTQYF
>14|TRBJ2-7|TRBV20-1|-
CSARSLAGVYEQYF
>12|TRBJ1-2|TRBV30|-
CAWSRQSYGYTF
>15|TRBJ2-2|TRBV20-1|once
CSASGGAGVAGELFF
>14|TRBJ2-3|TRBV20-1|-
CSARGAGVIDTQYF
>13|TRBJ2-1|TRBV11-1|-
CASSLDFSNEQFF
>14|TRBJ2-7|TRBV20-1|-
CSARGLAGSYEQYF
>16|TRBJ1-6|TRBV20-1|-
CSASPGTGGEGSPLHF
>14|TRBJ1-5|TRBV18|few
CASSPTGGDQPQHF
>15|TRBJ1-1|TRBV7-2|-
CASSLGWTGITEAFF
>12|TRBJ2-1|TRBV3-1|-
CASSPTSDEQFF
>16|TRBJ1-3|TRBV12-3/TRBV12-4|-
CASSWRGFNSGNTIYF
>14|TRBJ1-2|TRBV3-1|once
CASSQGQEIYGYTF
>14|TRBJ1-2|TRBV3-1|-
CASSQDYTQEGYTF
>17|TRBJ1-6|TRBV23-1|-
CASSQPGQGTSNSPLHF
>14|TRBJ1-5|TRBV20-1|-
CSARRQGQGQPQHF
>16|TRBJ1-1|TRBV7-9|-
CASSHPAGTANTEAFF
>14|TRBJ2-2|TRBV3-1|-
CASSQGTGSGELFF
>15|TRBJ2-6|TRBV20-1|-
CSARLAGDGANVLTF
>18|TRBJ2-7|TRBV7-8|-
CASSLAPVTVVMSSEQYF
>13|TRBJ2-7|TRBV3-1|-
CASSLLASYEQYF
>15|TRBJ1-3|TRBV20-1|-
CSARDGQSSGNTIYF
>17|TRBJ2-1|TRBV24-1|-
CATSDSRLAGTYNEQFF
>14|TRBJ2-3|TRBV20-1|-
CSASRDRDSDTQYF
>13|TRBJ2-3|TRBV11-2|-
CASMKDFTDTQYF
>14|TRBJ2-3|TRBV5-1|-
CASSGPQGSDTQYF
>14|TRBJ2-3|TRBV5-1|-
CASSGGGRADTQYF
>15|TRBJ2-1|TRBV15|-
CATSRGRDSFNEQFF
>12|TRBJ1-1|TRBV30|few
CAWSVRGNEAFF